Detailed here is one TCR beta chain. Its antigen is undetermined. The CDR3 extends over 14 amino acids. J was trimmed by 4 bases and V by 10 bases; bases with no gene match: 8. The germline V gene has CDR1 LNHDA and CDR2 SQIVND (reference sequence). Donation came from healthy HIV-negative adults that had no recent acute infections or vaccinations. The sample belongs to a study of shared clonotypes between healthy human individuals. General study results and limits: At large depth, rarefaction still showed sorted-subset sequencing to be incomplete.

Using immunoSEQ multiplex PCR, the repertoire was profiled, and TCRdb retains in-frame clones only, with some absent. This sample has about 1.5 million clones, with about 96% found just once. The sequence was obtained from a man aged 25 to 40 in good health. The chain is built from TRBV19 and TRBJ2-1; the match to TRBD2 covers 9 bases. Specimen: naive CD4+ T cells sorted from blood. Subset described: CD45RA+ positively selected. The CDR3 nucleotides read TGTGCCACCCGTTTAGCGGGAGAATACAATGAGCAGTTCTTC. It is translated as CATRLAGEYNEQFF.